The clone carrying this T cell receptor beta chain has a single count. Its antigen is not known. Germline CDR1 reads GTSNPN; CDR2 reads SVGIG (reference sequence). This CDR3 has 14 residues. Trimming pared 1 base from V and 4 bases from J, leaving 13 bases between. The libraries were made with immunoSEQ version 4 in survey mode. Template was genomic DNA at 10 ng/uL, with up to about 1 ug used per sample. The repertoire was sequenced with immunoSEQ multiplex PCR; TCRdb's copy has only in-frame clones and lacks some. The sample records 35,000 or so clones, 70% to 90% being singletons. The stimulus was an HIV-1 Gag 15-mer peptide pool, 0.85 to 1 ug/peptide/mL. CD40L/CD69 double-negative CD45RO-high memory CD4+ T cells were collected. This specimen belongs to a study of persistence of HIV-infected CD4 T cells.

The V call is TRBV30, the J call TRBJ1-2; D not resolved. The specimen comprised cultured CD4+ T cells from PBMCs, sampled from a patient who received antiretroviral therapy. This TCR was recovered from an adult with HIV. The donor label of this sample is uncertain. The CDR3 sequence is CAWSGGFGGYGYTF. Here the CDR3 DNA reads TGTGCCTGGAGTGGAGGATTTGGTGGCTATGGCTACACCTTC.